This TCR beta chain was observed in a study of molecular identifiers for immune sequencing clone quantification. The V gene's germline CDR1 is MNHEY and CDR2 SVGEGT. V shed 5 bases, J shed 7 bases, and the junction held 14 bases outside the gene matches. The CDR3 is 17 residues long. Libraries of bulk TCR were made by previously described methods (with listed TCR primers). TCRdb passed the PCR reads through MiXCR, listing each CDR3 protein once. The top ten hold more than 0.75% of the sample, which has tens of thousands of distinct CDR3 sequences, approximately 24% seen once. Isolation of naive CD8 T cells was achieved by sorting on a CD8+CD4-CCR7+CD45RA+ phenotype.

V and J are TRBV6-2 or TRBV6-3 and TRBJ2-1; the match to TRBD2 covers 10 bases. This sequence was found in a human donor in good health. Some libraries in this study had Jurkat cell RNA spiked in. Material: naive CD8+ T cells from blood, with Jurkat cell RNA spiked in. Stated subset: FACS-sorted CD8+CD4-CCR7+CD45RA+ naive T cells. The CDR3 DNA sequence: TGTGCCAGCAGTCTTTCGAGCGGGGGGGCCCGGGGTAATGAGCAGTTCTTC. This codes for CASSLSSGGARGNEQFF.